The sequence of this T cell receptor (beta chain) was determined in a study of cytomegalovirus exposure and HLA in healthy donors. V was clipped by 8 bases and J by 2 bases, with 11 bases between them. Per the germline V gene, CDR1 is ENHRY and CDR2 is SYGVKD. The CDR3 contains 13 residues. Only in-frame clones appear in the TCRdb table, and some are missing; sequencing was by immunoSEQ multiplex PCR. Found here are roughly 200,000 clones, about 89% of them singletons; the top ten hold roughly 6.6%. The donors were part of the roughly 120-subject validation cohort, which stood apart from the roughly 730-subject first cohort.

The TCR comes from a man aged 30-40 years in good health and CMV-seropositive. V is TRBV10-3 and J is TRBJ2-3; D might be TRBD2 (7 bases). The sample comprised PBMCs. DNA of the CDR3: TGTGCCATCGGAGGGGGGGCCACAGATACGCAGTATTTT. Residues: CAIGGGATDTQYF.